This entry features one TCR beta chain sequence. The source of the sample is a study of glioma-infiltrating T cells. Looking at the study overall: Before surgery, glioma patients received dexamethasone for at most six days. Sequencing aimed for about 4.5- to 10-fold coverage of 750,000 to 1,000,000 peripheral T cells.

This CDR3 region has 13 residues. Trimming took off 3 bases at V and 0 bases at J, with 6 bases between the two ends. Germline CDR1 SGHTA, CDR2 FQGNSA. The iRepertoire nested amplicon-rescue multiplex PCR amplified TCR alpha and beta CDR3s from RNA. MiXCR, applied by TCRdb to the multiplex PCR reads, yields one record per CDR3 protein. The sample has about 380,000 distinct CDR3 sequences, 41% seen once; the top ten hold 12%. This clonotype was sampled from a human donor with low-grade glioma or glioblastoma, undergoing nonglioma brain surgery, or in good health (not recorded which). What was sequenced was glioma tissue, nonneoplastic brain tissue, or PBMCs (not recorded which). The chain uses TRBV7-2 and TRBJ2-7, with unresolved D. CDR3 sequence reads: CASSFQVSYEQYF. CDR3 nucleotides: TGTGCCAGCAGCTTTCAGGTCTCCTACGAGCAGTACTTC.